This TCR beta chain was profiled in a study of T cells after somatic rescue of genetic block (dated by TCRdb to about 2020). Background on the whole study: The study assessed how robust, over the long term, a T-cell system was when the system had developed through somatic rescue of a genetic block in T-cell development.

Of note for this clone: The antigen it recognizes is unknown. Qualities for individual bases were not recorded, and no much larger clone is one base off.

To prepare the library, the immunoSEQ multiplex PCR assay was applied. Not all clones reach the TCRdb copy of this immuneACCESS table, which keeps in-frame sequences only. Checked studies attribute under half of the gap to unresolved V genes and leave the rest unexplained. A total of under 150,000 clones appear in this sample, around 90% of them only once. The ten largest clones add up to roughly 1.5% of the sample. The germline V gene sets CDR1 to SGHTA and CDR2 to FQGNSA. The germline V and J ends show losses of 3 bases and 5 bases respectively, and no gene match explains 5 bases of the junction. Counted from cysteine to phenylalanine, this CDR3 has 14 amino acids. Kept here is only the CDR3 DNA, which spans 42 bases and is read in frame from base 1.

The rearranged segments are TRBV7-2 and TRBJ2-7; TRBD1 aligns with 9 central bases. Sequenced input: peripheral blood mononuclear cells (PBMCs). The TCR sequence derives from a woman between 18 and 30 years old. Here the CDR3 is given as CASSFRQGEDEQYF. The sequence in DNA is TGTGCCAGCAGCTTCCGACAGGGGGAGGACGAGCAGTACTTC.